This T cell receptor beta chain was captured by sequencing in a study of shared clonotypes between healthy human individuals. The wider study: The study drew on a couple of women and three men aged 18 to 49 as donors. General study results and limits: Compared with memory subsets, naive subsets generally had larger estimated richness.

Comments on this clone: No antigen is known for it. This specimen includes other DNA sequences encoding the same CDR3.

The repertoire was sequenced with immunoSEQ multiplex PCR; TCRdb's copy has only in-frame clones and lacks some. This sample has millions of clones; roughly 91% occur once, and the top ten carry around 1.7%. Only CD45RO-negative cells positively selected for CCR7 counted as naive CD8 cells, so terminally differentiated effector memory CD45RA+ cells were excluded. Healthy HIV-negative adults with no recent acute infections or vaccinations were recruited as donors. The CDR3 length is 15 residues. Germline CDR1 MNHEY, CDR2 SMNVEV (reference sequence). Losses at the gene ends were 5 bases for V and 4 bases for J; bases not matched to a gene: 4.

The clonotype was recovered from a man between 18 and 29 years old in good health. Some clones in this sample may be carry-over from other donors' samples. The rearrangement uses TRBV27 and TRBJ2-7; TRBD2 matches 14 bases. Input material: naive CD8+ T cells from PBMCs. The CDR3 DNA is TGTGCCAGCAGTCCTGGGACTAGCGGGAGTTACGAGCAGTACTTC. Protein sequence: CASSPGTSGSYEQYF.